This T cell receptor (beta chain) was retrieved from a study of blood T cell repertoires in COVID-19. About the study: The United States, Italy and Spain provided the acute and convalescent COVID-19 samples.

The table came from immunoSEQ multiplex PCR; TCRdb's copy has only in-frame clones and leaves some out. The sample lists some 380,000 clones, around 87% occurring once. The length of the CDR3 is 15 residues. V trimming: 0 bases; J trimming: 8 bases; junction bases outside the gene matches: 7. Germline CDR1 reads SGHDT; CDR2 reads YYEEEE. This TCR derives from a man aged 18 to 30 with active or convalescent COVID-19. The chain uses TRBV5-6 and TRBJ1-5; 8 bases fit TRBD1. The material sequenced was peripheral blood. CDR3 protein: CASSLANRGMEPQHF. CDR3 in DNA: TGTGCCAGCAGCTTGGCCAACAGGGGGATGGAGCCCCAGCATTTT.